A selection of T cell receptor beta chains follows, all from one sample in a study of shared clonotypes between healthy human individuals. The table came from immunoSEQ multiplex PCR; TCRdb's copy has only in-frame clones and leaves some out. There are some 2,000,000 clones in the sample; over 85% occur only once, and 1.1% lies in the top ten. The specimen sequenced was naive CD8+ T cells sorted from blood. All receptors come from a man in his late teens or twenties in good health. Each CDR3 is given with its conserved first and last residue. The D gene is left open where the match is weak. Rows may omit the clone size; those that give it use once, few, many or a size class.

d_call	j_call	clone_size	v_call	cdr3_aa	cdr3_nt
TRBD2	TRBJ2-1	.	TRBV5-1	CASKREGDDNEQFF	TGCGCCAGCAAGCGGGAGGGAGATGACAATGAGCAGTTCTTC
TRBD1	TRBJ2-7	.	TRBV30	CAWSVDRGDEQYF	TGTGCCTGGAGTGTTGACAGGGGGGACGAGCAGTACTTC
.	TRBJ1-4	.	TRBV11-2	CASSSPETAFRNEKLFF	TGTGCCAGCAGCTCGCCCGAGACAGCGTTCCGTAATGAAAAACTGTTTTTT
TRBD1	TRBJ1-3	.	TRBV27	CASSPSRGDGTGNTIYF	TGTGCCAGCAGCCCCTCCAGGGGGGATGGAACTGGAAACACCATATATTTT
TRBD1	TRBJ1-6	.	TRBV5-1	CASSTEPGQGGSPLHF	TGCGCCAGCAGCACCGAACCGGGACAGGGTGGATCACCCCTCCACTTT
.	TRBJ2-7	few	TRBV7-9	CASSYGEHSSYEQYF	TGTGCCAGCAGCTACGGGGAGCACAGCTCCTACGAGCAGTACTTC
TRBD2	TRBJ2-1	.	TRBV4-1	CASSPSGGAGHEQFF	TGCGCCAGCAGCCCTAGCGGGGGGGCCGGACATGAGCAGTTCTTC
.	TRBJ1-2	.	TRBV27	CASSYGGAGNYGYTF	TGTGCCAGCAGTTATGGTGGGGCAGGGAACTATGGCTACACCTTC
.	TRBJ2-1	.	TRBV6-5	CATGGHNEQFF	TGTGCCACCGGGGGACACAATGAGCAGTTCTTC
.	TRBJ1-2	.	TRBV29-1	CSAEGTGNYGYTF	TGCAGCGCGGAGGGGACGGGGAACTATGGCTACACCTTC